What follows is one TCR beta chain and its context. Germline CDR1 and CDR2: DFQATT and SNEGSKA (reference sequence). The length of the CDR3 is 15 residues. The V end was cut by 3 bases, the J end by 0 bases, with 15 bases between. Clones were sequenced by immunoSEQ multiplex PCR, and TCRdb holds only the in-frame ones, with some missing. The sample records roughly 400,000 clones, over 75% being singletons. All enrollees were roughly 18 to 95 years old and from 24 US areas. The sample originates from a study of blood T cell repertoires in COVID-19. Study at large: Both acute and convalescent COVID-19 samples were obtained from the United States, Italy and Spain.

The material sequenced was PBMCs or T cells enriched from blood (not recorded which). The TCR was taken from a woman aged 18 to 35 who had been exposed to COVID-19. J is TRBJ2-7 and V is TRBV20-1; possible D gene TRBD2, 6 bases. The chain's CDR3 is CSASSSGRDSYEQYF. CDR3 nucleotide sequence: TGCAGTGCTAGTAGCTCAGGGCGGGACTCCTACGAGCAGTACTTC.